This paragraph covers one TCR beta chain sequence. This sample is drawn from a study of siplizumab effects on memory and regulatory T cells. There are 12 residues in the CDR3. Trimming pared 6 bases from V and 4 bases from J, leaving 7 bases between. Germline CDR1 and CDR2: MNHEY and SMNVEV (reference sequence). Repertoires were generated with immunoSEQ multiplex PCR, while TCRdb's copy carries only in-frame clones and drops some. The sample lists some 100,000 clones, roughly 97% seen once, with under 0.04% in the top ten. TEMRA, effector memory, memory and naive subsets, all unstimulated, were sequenced in a few donor pairs.

The receptor's source is a human donor in good health. Sequencing was carried out using naive CD4+ T cells sorted from blood. The chain combines TRBV27 with TRBJ1-5; D remains ambiguous. CDR3 in amino acids: CASSSNNQPQHF. The CDR3 nucleotides are TGTGCCAGCAGCTCTAATAATCAGCCCCAGCATTTT.